The rows below give T cell receptor beta chains drawn from one sample of a study of cytotoxic CD8 clonotypes in ibrutinib-treated CLL. Clones were read by immunoSEQ multiplex PCR, and TCRdb kept only the in-frame ones, dropping some. The sample lists about 50,000 clones; roughly 85% were seen once. The material was PBMCs, obtained after 24 months of ibrutinib treatment. All receptors come from a human donor with chronic lymphocytic leukemia. CDR3s include the opening cysteine and the closing phenylalanine or tryptophan. The order of the fields is J gene, V gene, clone size, D gene, CDR3 protein, CDR3 DNA. A D gene is named only where the DNA matches it firmly. Rows give clone size only sometimes, using once, few, many, or a class for an expanded clone.

j_call: TRBJ1-1
v_call: TRBV4-2
clone_size: NA
d_call: NA
cdr3_aa: CASSPRTANTEAFF
cdr3_nt: TGTGCCAGCAGCCCACGGACAGCGAACACTGAAGCTTTCTTT

j_call: TRBJ2-5
v_call: TRBV7-2
clone_size: NA
d_call: NA
cdr3_aa: CASRSGLQETQYF
cdr3_nt: TGTGCCAGCCGCAGTGGGTTACAAGAGACCCAGTACTTC

j_call: TRBJ2-1
v_call: TRBV5-6
clone_size: few
d_call: NA
cdr3_aa: CASSLPTGNNEQFF
cdr3_nt: TGTGCCAGCAGCTTGCCGACAGGTAACAATGAGCAGTTCTTC

j_call: TRBJ2-5
v_call: TRBV12-2
clone_size: NA
d_call: NA
cdr3_aa: CASRLGRTSGRAHQETQYF
cdr3_nt: TGTGCAAGTCGCTTAGGACGGACTAGCGGGAGGGCCCACCAAGAGACCCAGTACTTC

j_call: TRBJ1-5
v_call: TRBV10-3
clone_size: NA
d_call: NA
cdr3_aa: CAISESGGAGQPQHF
cdr3_nt: TGTGCCATCAGTGAGTCCGGGGGCGCAGGGCAGCCCCAGCATTTT

j_call: TRBJ2-1
v_call: TRBV29-1
clone_size: NA
d_call: TRBD2
cdr3_aa: CSVLAGGPYNEQFF
cdr3_nt: TGCAGCGTTTTAGCGGGAGGGCCATACAATGAGCAGTTCTTC

j_call: TRBJ1-5
v_call: TRBV27
clone_size: NA
d_call: NA
cdr3_aa: CASSFGRHQPQHF
cdr3_nt: TGTGCCAGCAGTTTTGGCAGACATCAGCCCCAGCATTTT

j_call: TRBJ2-2
v_call: TRBV6-5
clone_size: NA
d_call: TRBD2
cdr3_aa: CASRVLARGGELFF
cdr3_nt: TGTGCCAGCAGGGTACTAGCGAGGGGCGGGGAGCTGTTTTTT

j_call: TRBJ2-2
v_call: TRBV4-3
clone_size: NA
d_call: NA
cdr3_aa: CASRDTRTGELFF
cdr3_nt: TGCGCCAGTAGGGACACCCGCACCGGGGAGCTGTTTTTT

j_call: TRBJ2-1
v_call: TRBV2
clone_size: NA
d_call: TRBD2
cdr3_aa: CASSPEEAGGYNEQFF
cdr3_nt: TGTGCCAGCAGTCCAGAAGAAGCCGGGGGGTACAATGAGCAGTTCTTC

j_call: TRBJ2-7
v_call: TRBV19
clone_size: NA
d_call: TRBD2
cdr3_aa: CASTPTGLATYEQYF
cdr3_nt: TGTGCCAGTACCCCGACCGGACTAGCCACCTACGAGCAGTACTTC

j_call: TRBJ2-3
v_call: TRBV6-1
clone_size: NA
d_call: NA
cdr3_aa: CASRILDLQYF
cdr3_nt: TGTGCCAGCAGGATACTAGACTTGCAGTATTTT

j_call: TRBJ2-2
v_call: TRBV19
clone_size: NA
d_call: TRBD1
cdr3_aa: CASSMGQVTTGELFF
cdr3_nt: TGTGCCAGTAGTATGGGACAGGTGACGACCGGGGAGCTGTTTTTT

j_call: TRBJ1-1
v_call: TRBV29-1
clone_size: NA
d_call: TRBD1
cdr3_aa: CSAGTGGGTEAFF
cdr3_nt: TGCAGCGCAGGGACAGGGGGAGGTACTGAAGCTTTCTTT

j_call: TRBJ1-1
v_call: TRBV6-1
clone_size: NA
d_call: NA
cdr3_aa: CASWGGGRTEAFF
cdr3_nt: TGTGCCAGCTGGGGGGGAGGGAGGACTGAAGCTTTCTTT

j_call: TRBJ2-2
v_call: TRBV5-1
clone_size: NA
d_call: NA
cdr3_aa: CASSFFGPNTGELFF
cdr3_nt: TGCGCCAGCAGCTTCTTCGGGCCGAACACCGGGGAGCTGTTTTTT

j_call: TRBJ1-4
v_call: TRBV5-6
clone_size: NA
d_call: NA
cdr3_aa: CASSFDRVRGEKLFF
cdr3_nt: TGTGCCAGCAGCTTCGACCGGGTCCGAGGAGAAAAACTGTTTTTT

j_call: TRBJ2-3
v_call: TRBV9
clone_size: NA
d_call: NA
cdr3_aa: CASSVEGGGTDTQYF
cdr3_nt: TGTGCCAGCAGCGTAGAAGGGGGGGGCACAGATACGCAGTATTTT

j_call: TRBJ2-3
v_call: TRBV2
clone_size: once
d_call: NA
cdr3_aa: CASSEGASSYTQYF
cdr3_nt: TGTGCCAGCAGTGAAGGGGCCTCTTCTTATACGCAGTATTTT

j_call: TRBJ1-1
v_call: TRBV27
clone_size: NA
d_call: NA
cdr3_aa: CASSLSTAMNTEAFF
cdr3_nt: TGTGCCAGCAGTTTATCGACAGCAATGAACACTGAAGCTTTCTTT

j_call: TRBJ1-1
v_call: TRBV11-2
clone_size: NA
d_call: NA
cdr3_aa: CASSRSGGMNTEAFF
cdr3_nt: TGTGCCAGCAGCCGTTCGGGGGGGATGAACACTGAAGCTTTCTTT

j_call: TRBJ2-7
v_call: TRBV6-4
clone_size: NA
d_call: NA
cdr3_aa: CASPIGHHLYEQYF
cdr3_nt: TGTGCCAGCCCAATTGGACACCATCTTTACGAGCAGTACTTC

j_call: TRBJ2-7
v_call: TRBV6-1
clone_size: NA
d_call: TRBD1
cdr3_aa: CASRRDRATLYEQYF
cdr3_nt: TGTGCCAGCAGAAGAGACAGGGCCACTCTCTACGAGCAGTACTTC

j_call: TRBJ2-2
v_call: TRBV7-8
clone_size: NA
d_call: NA
cdr3_aa: CASSPPRAMNTGELFF
cdr3_nt: TGTGCCAGCAGCCCCCCCCGGGCCATGAACACCGGGGAGCTGTTTTTT

j_call: TRBJ1-5
v_call: TRBV19
clone_size: NA
d_call: NA
cdr3_aa: CASKELGPDNQPQHF
cdr3_nt: TGTGCCAGTAAGGAGTTGGGTCCAGACAATCAGCCCCAGCATTTT

j_call: TRBJ2-1
v_call: TRBV7-6
clone_size: NA
d_call: NA
cdr3_aa: CASSLVVGGRRGNEQFF
cdr3_nt: TGTGCCAGCAGCTTAGTTGTAGGCGGGCGAAGGGGCAATGAGCAGTTCTTC

j_call: TRBJ1-2
v_call: TRBV5-6
clone_size: NA
d_call: NA
cdr3_aa: CASSLGSGPNYGYTF
cdr3_nt: TGTGCCAGCAGCTTGGGTTCAGGGCCAAACTATGGCTACACCTTC

j_call: TRBJ1-1
v_call: TRBV5-8
clone_size: NA
d_call: NA
cdr3_aa: CASTPRRGQNTEAFF
cdr3_nt: TGTGCCAGCACCCCCCGGCGGGGACAGAACACTGAAGCTTTCTTT

j_call: TRBJ2-7
v_call: TRBV28
clone_size: NA
d_call: NA
cdr3_aa: CASRSRTGEQYF
cdr3_nt: TGTGCCAGCAGATCTAGGACGGGGGAGCAGTACTTC